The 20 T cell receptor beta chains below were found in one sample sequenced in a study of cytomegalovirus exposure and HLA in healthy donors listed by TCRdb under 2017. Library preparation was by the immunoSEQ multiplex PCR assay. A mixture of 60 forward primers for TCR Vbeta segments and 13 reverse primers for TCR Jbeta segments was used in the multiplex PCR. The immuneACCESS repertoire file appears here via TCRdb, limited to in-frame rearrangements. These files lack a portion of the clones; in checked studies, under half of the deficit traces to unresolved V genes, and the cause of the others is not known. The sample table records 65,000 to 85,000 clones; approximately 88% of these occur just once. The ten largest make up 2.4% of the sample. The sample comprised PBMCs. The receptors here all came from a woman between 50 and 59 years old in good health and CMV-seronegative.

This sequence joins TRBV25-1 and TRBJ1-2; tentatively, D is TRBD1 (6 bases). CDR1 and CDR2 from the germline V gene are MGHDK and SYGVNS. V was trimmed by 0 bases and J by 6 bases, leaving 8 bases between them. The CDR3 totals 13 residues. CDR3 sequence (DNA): TGTGCCAGCAGTGAATACAGGGGTCATGGCTACACCTTC. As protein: CASSEYRGHGYTF.

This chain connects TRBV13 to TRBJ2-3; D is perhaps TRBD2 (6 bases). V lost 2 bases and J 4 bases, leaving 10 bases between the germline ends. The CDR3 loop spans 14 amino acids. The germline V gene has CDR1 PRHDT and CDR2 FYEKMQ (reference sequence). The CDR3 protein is CASSLRGRSDTQYF. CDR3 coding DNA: TGTGCCAGCAGCTTAAGAGGGAGGTCAGATACGCAGTATTTT.

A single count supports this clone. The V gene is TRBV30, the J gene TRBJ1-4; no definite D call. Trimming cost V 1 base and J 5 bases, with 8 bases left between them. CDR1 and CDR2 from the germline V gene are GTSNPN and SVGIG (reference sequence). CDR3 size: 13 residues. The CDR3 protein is CAWSEQLNEKLFF. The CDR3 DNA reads TGTGCCTGGAGTGAACAGCTAAATGAAAAACTGTTTTTT.

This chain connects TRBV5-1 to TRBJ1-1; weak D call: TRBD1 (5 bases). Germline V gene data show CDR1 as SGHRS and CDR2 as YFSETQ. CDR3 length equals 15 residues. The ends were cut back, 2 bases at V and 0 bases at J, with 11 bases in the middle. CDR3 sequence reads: CASSLQTEMNTEAFF. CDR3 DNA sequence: TGCGCCAGCAGCTTACAGACAGAAATGAACACTGAAGCTTTCTTT.

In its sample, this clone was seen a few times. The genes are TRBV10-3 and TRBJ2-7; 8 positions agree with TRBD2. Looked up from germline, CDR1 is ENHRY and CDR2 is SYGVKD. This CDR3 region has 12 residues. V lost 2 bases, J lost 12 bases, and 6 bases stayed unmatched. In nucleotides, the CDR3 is TGTGCCATCAGTGAGCCGGTAGCGGGAACGTACTTC. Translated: CAISEPVAGTYF.

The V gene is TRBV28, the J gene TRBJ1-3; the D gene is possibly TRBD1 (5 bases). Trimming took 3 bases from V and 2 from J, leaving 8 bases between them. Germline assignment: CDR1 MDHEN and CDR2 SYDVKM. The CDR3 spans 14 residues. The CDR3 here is CASSFGRAGNTIYF. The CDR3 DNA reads TGTGCCAGCAGTTTTGGCAGGGCTGGAAACACCATATATTTT.

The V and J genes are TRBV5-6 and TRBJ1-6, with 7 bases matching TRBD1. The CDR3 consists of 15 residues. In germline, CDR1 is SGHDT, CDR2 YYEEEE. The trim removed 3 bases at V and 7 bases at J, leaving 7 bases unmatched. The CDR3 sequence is CASSYYDRENSPLHF. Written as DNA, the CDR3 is TGTGCCAGCAGCTATTATGACAGGGAGAATTCACCCCTCCACTTT. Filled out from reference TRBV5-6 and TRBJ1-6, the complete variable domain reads DAGVTQSPTHLIKTRGQQVTLRCSPKSGHDTVSWYQQALGQGPQFIFQYYEEEERQRGNFPDRFSGHQFPNYSSELNVNALLLGDSALYLCASSYYDRENSPLHFGNGTRLTVT.

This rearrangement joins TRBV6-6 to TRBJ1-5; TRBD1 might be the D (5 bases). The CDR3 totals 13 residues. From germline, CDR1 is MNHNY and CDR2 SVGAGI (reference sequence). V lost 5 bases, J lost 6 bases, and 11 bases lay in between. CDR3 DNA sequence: TGTGCCAGCAGTAGCAGGGTAGGTCAGCCCCAGCATTTT. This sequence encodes CASSSRVGQPQHF.

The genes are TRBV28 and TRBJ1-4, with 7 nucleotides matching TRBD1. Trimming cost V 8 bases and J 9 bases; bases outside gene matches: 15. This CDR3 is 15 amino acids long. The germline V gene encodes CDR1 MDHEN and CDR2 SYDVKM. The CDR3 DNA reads TGTGCCAGCCTCCCGATGGGACAGATAGCGAAAAAACTGTTTTTT. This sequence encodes CASLPMGQIAKKLFF.

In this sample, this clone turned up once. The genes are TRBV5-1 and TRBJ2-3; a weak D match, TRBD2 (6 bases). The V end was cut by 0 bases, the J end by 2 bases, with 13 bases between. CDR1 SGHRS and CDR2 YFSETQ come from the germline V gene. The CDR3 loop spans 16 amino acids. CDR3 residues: CASSLGSSEYTDTQYF. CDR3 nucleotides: TGCGCCAGCAGCTTGGGTTCTAGCGAATACACAGATACGCAGTATTTT.

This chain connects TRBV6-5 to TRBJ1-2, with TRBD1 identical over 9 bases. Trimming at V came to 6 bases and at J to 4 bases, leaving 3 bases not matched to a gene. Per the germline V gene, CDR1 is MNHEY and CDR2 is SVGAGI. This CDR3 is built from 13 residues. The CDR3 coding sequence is TGTGCCAGCAGCCGACAGGGGGTCTATGGCTACACCTTC. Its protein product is CASSRQGVYGYTF.

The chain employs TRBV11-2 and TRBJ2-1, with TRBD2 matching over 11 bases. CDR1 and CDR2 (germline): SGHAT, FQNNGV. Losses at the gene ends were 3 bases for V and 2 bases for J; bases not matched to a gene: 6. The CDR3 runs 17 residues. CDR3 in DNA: TGTGCCAGCAGCTTCACAATAGCGGGAGGGACCTACAATGAGCAGTTCTTC. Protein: CASSFTIAGGTYNEQFF.

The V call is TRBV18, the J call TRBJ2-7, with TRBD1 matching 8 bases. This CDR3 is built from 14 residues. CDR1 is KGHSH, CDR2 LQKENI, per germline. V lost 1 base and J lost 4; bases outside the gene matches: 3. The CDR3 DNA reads TGTGCCAGCTCACCACTTGGACAGGGATACGAGCAGTACTTC. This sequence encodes CASSPLGQGYEQYF.

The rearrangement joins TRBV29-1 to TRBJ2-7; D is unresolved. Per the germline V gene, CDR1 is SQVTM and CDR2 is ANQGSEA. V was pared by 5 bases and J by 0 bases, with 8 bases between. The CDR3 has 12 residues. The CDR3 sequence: CSVNLNSYEQYF. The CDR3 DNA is TGCAGCGTTAATCTTAACTCCTACGAGCAGTACTTC.

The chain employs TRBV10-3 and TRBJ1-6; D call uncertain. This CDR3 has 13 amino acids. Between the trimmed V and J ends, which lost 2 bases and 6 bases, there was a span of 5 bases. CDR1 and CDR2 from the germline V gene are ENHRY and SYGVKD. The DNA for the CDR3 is TGTGCCATCAGTGAGGCCAGTAATTCACCCCTCCACTTT. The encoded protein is CAISEASNSPLHF.

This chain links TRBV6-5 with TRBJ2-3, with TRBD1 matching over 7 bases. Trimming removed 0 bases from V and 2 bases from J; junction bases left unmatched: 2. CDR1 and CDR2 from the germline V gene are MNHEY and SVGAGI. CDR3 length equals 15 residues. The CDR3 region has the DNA TGTGCCAGCAGTTACTCCGGGACAGACACAGATACGCAGTATTTT. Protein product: CASSYSGTDTDTQYF.

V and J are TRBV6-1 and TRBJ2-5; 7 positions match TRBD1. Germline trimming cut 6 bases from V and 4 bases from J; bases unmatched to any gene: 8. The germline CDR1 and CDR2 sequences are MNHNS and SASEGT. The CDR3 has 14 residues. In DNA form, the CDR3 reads TGTGCCAGCAGCCACAGGGGTATGGGAGAGACCCAGTACTTC. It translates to CASSHRGMGETQYF.

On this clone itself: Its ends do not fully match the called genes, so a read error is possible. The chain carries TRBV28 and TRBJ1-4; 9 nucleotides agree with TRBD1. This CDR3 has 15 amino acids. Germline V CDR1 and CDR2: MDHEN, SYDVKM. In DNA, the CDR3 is TGTGCCAGCAGTACGGACAGGGGCCGGGAGGAAATACTGTTTTTT. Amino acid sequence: CASSTDRGREEILFF.

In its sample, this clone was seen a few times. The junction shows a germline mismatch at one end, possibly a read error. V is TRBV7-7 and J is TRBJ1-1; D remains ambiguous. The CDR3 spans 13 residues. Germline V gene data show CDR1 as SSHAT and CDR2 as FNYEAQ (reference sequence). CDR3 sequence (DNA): TGTGCTAGCAGCTTAACAAAGAACACTGAAGCTTTCTTT. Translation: CASSLTKNTEAFF.

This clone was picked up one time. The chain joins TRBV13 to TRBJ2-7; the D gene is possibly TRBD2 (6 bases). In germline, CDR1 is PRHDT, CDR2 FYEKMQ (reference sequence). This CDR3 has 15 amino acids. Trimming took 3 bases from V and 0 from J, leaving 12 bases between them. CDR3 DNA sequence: TGTGCCAGCAGCTTCGGGGGAATGGGCTCCTACGAGCAGTACTTC. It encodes CASSFGGMGSYEQYF.